The sequence of this T cell receptor (beta chain) was determined in a study of shared clonotypes between healthy human individuals. The CDR3 length is 14 residues. V was pared by 0 bases and J by 7 bases, with 13 bases between. Germline V lookup: CDR1 SGDLS, CDR2 YYNGEE. TCRdb's copy holds only in-frame clones and misses some; the assay was immunoSEQ multiplex PCR. The repertoire holds under 1,100,000 clones, with about 76% as singletons. The chain links TRBV9 to TRBJ1-1; no clear D. Specimen: memory CD4+ T cells sorted from blood. Subset defined: CD45RA-negative fraction. The sequence came from a man between 18 and 35 years old in good health. The DNA of the CDR3 is TGTGCCAGCAGCGTAGCCCCTGTGGAGGGTGAAGCTTTCTTT. It is translated as CASSVAPVEGEAFF.